Sequencing of this T cell receptor beta chain was carried out in a study of T-cell memory formation after mild COVID-19. The CDR3 runs to 16 residues. Per germline, CDR1 MGHRA and CDR2 YSYEKL. Losses at the gene ends were 1 base for V and 5 bases for J; bases not matched to a gene: 11. With constant-segment primers, 5'RACE yielded cDNA libraries of TCR alpha and TCR beta that carried sample barcodes and UMIs. TCRdb re-called the 5' RACE reads through MiXCR, storing one row per CDR3 protein. Here the sample spans hundreds of thousands of distinct CDR3 sequences, just over 20% being singletons. This clonotype was sampled from an adult woman who had mild COVID-19 (a few samples of this study predate the infection). Cell type and time point are not known. Input material: PBMCs or a T cell subset sorted from them (not recorded which). This chain uses TRBV4-1 with TRBJ2-7; 7 nucleotides line up with TRBD2. The CDR3 is CASSQVGMGGVHEQYF. CDR3 nucleotides: TGCGCCAGCAGCCAAGTTGGAATGGGGGGGGTCCACGAGCAGTACTTC.